One T cell receptor (beta chain) is described in this entry. The CDR3 totals 15 residues. CDR1 and CDR2 (germline): SGHAT, FQNNGV. The V end lost 5 bases, the J end lost 3 bases, and 13 bases lay between the germline ends. The source of the sample is a study of T cell changes during pregnancy in multiple sclerosis. The protocol was immunoSEQ multiplex PCR, while the TCRdb copy is restricted to in-frame clones and leaves out a portion. Of tens of thousands of clones listed, 75% to 90% were seen once; the top ten hold under 1.5%. The receptor comes from a female donor in good health, enrolled as a control in a pregnancy study. The chain recombines TRBV11-2 with TRBJ2-2; the D gene is possibly TRBD2 (6 bases). The material was peripheral blood, obtained in the first trimester of pregnancy. The CDR3 DNA follows: TGTGCCAGCAGCATGGAGGGGCGGGACACCGGGGAGCTGTTTTTT. It codes for CASSMEGRDTGELFF.